What follows describes a single T cell receptor beta chain. Its target is not known. Stated time point: week 47, end of study. The study gave 300 ug of mutant IDH1 20-mer peptide per vaccine dose, with topical imiquimod. The data were taken from a study of a mutant IDH1 vaccine in newly diagnosed glioma. At the level of the study: Previous treatment comprised radiotherapy, temozolomide, or both, mostly both. Visit V12 was conducted at week 35 as the safety follow-up. Visit V13 came later, at week 47.

Germline V CDR1 and CDR2: SGHNT, YENEEA. The V end was cut by 0 bases, the J end by 2 bases, with 9 bases between. The CDR3 totals 15 residues. Study-level points and caveats: Evidence of vaccine-induced immune responses was documented in roughly 93% of patients.

TCRdb's copy holds only in-frame clones and misses some; the assay was immunoSEQ multiplex PCR. The data hold about 56,000 clones, with less than 80% observed a single time. V usage is TRBV11-3 and J usage is TRBJ2-3; a possible D gene is TRBD2 (5 bases). Source: PBMCs, taken from a glioma patient whose treatment included an IDH1 peptide vaccine. The origin of this receptor is a man between 50 and 59 years old with glioma. The CDR3 nucleotides are TGTGCCAGCAGCTTAGAAGCGGATAACACAGATACGCAGTATTTT. Protein sequence: CASSLEADNTDTQYF. The full variable domain, in which reference TRBV11-3 and TRBJ2-3 provide the parts outside the CDR3, is EAGVVQSPRYKIIEKKQPVAFWCNPISGHNTLYWYLQNLGQGPELLIRYENEEAVDDSQLPKDRFSAERLKGVDSTLKIQPAELGDSAVYLCASSLEADNTDTQYFGPGTRLTVL.